The 10 T cell receptor beta chains below all came from one sample that was sequenced in a study of vaccination and CD4 T cells after COVID-19. These TCRs are of unknown antigen specificity. This sample's treatment: roughly 10-day PBMC culture with coronavirus spike peptide pools or control peptides (ViraFEST assay). Cultured CD4+ T-cell DNA underwent Oncomine TCR Beta short-read sequencing. One entry per CDR3 protein, called by TCRdb with MiXCR from the PCR reads. In the table there are around 25,000 distinct CDR3 sequences, under 55% of which are singletons. The source material was CD4+ T cells from blood, cultured in vitro. Receptors originate from a human donor who had recovered from COVID-19.

This chain uses TRBV7-9 with TRBJ1-6; D ambiguous. Germline CDR1 SEHNR, CDR2 FQNEAQ (reference sequence). This CDR3 region has 16 residues. Trimming left V 4 bases short and J 7 bases short, with 17 bases between. The CDR3 bases are TGTGCCAGCAGCTCAAGGACCGGAGGTGGGAATTCACCCCTCCACTTT. Encoded protein: CASSSRTGGGNSPLHF.

Points on this clonotype: Just one base apart from a much larger clone, this may be a read error. The CDR3 does not end in the conserved phenylalanine or tryptophan, so this is likely a read error. This chain connects TRBV2 to TRBJ2-7, with unresolved D. V lost 6 bases and J 0 bases, leaving 21 bases between the germline ends. Germline V CDR1 and CDR2: SNHLY, FYNNEI. CDR3 length: 17 residues. The CDR3 sequence: CASSPIPGSKSSYEQYL. In DNA, the CDR3 is TGTGCCAGCAGCCCAATCCCGGGCAGTAAGAGCTCCTACGAGCAGTACTTG.

The chain carries TRBV11-3 and TRBJ2-3; no definite D call. The germline V and J ends were trimmed by 0 bases and 5 bases, with 6 bases remaining between them. The CDR3 runs to 13 residues. The germline V gene has CDR1 SGHNT and CDR2 YENEEA. The CDR3 protein is CASSLEYRDTQYF. The CDR3 region has the DNA TGTGCCAGCAGCTTAGAGTACAGAGATACGCAGTATTTT.

The chain is built from TRBV19 and TRBJ2-5; 11 bases map to TRBD2. The germline CDR1 and CDR2 sequences are LNHDA and SQIVND (reference sequence). V shed 8 bases, J shed 4 bases, and the junction held 3 bases outside the gene matches. The CDR3 extends over 13 amino acids. Here the CDR3 DNA reads TGTGCCAGTGGACTAGCGGGTCGAGAGACCCAGTACTTC. Its translation: CASGLAGRETQYF.

This clonotype was detected a few times. The rearrangement uses TRBV7-9 and TRBJ2-2; possibly TRBD1 or TRBD2 for D (5 bases each). This CDR3 spans 16 amino acids. V was shortened by 3 bases and J by 2 bases, with 13 bases between the two germline ends. CDR1 is SEHNR and CDR2 is FQNEAQ in the germline V gene (reference sequence). CDR3 protein: CASSFLRDGNTGELFF. CDR3 DNA sequence: TGTGCCAGCAGCTTCCTCCGGGACGGAAACACCGGGGAGCTGTTTTTT.

This rearrangement joins TRBV2 to TRBJ1-1; possibly TRBD1 for D (6 bases). Germline values: CDR1 SNHLY, CDR2 FYNNEI. The CDR3 extends over 12 amino acids. V was shortened by 6 bases and J by 6 bases, with 11 bases between the two germline ends. The CDR3 nucleotides are TGTGCCAGCAGAGGGACACCTTCTGAAGCTTTCTTT. Translation gives CASRGTPSEAFF. Filled out from reference TRBV2 and TRBJ1-1, the complete variable domain reads EPEVTQTPSHQVTQMGQEVILRCVPISNHLYFYWYRQILGQKVEFLVSFYNNEISEKSEIFDDQFSVERPDGSNFTLKIRSTKLEDSAMYFCASRGTPSEAFFGQGTRLTVV.

The chain is built from TRBV4-3 and TRBJ2-7; 7 nucleotides match TRBD2. The ends lost 5 bases at V and 0 bases at J; junction bases unmatched: 7. Germline CDR1 LGHNA, CDR2 YSLEER. The CDR3 sequence is 15 residues long. For the CDR3, the DNA is TGCGCCAGCAGCGACATGGGGGGGAGCTCCTACGAGCAGTACTTC. It yields the protein CASSDMGGSSYEQYF.

There are a few counts of this clonotype. The CDR3 DNA reads TGTGCCAGCAGTGAGGGACAGGAAAATCAGCCCCAGCATTTT. Amino acid sequence: CASSEGQENQPQHF. The chain recombines TRBV6-1 with TRBJ1-5, with 8 nucleotides matching TRBD1. The CDR3 is 14 amino acids. Germline V lookup: CDR1 MNHNS, CDR2 SASEGT. The V and J ends lost 3 bases and 4 bases, in that order; junction bases with no gene match: 2.

This chain connects TRBV20-1 to TRBJ1-5, with a weak D call TRBD1 (6 bases). CDR1 and CDR2 (germline): DFQATT, SNEGSKA (reference sequence). The V and J ends lost 1 base and 7 bases respectively, with 23 bases between them. The CDR3 extends over 17 amino acids. CDR3 in amino acids: CSARGPWGGGTGQPQHF. In DNA, the CDR3 is TGCAGTGCTAGAGGGCCCTGGGGAGGGGGAACAGGGCAGCCCCAGCATTTT.

This clonotype has more than one count but fewer than ten. V usage is TRBV20-1 and J usage is TRBJ1-6; possible D gene TRBD1, 6 bases. CDR3 length: 14 amino acids. V lost 8 bases to trimming and J lost 6 bases, with 17 bases between them. In germline, CDR1 is DFQATT, CDR2 SNEGSKA (reference sequence). The CDR3 DNA reads as TGCAGTTCTGAGGGGGGCAAGGGTAATTCACCCCTCCACTTT. This sequence encodes CSSEGGKGNSPLHF.